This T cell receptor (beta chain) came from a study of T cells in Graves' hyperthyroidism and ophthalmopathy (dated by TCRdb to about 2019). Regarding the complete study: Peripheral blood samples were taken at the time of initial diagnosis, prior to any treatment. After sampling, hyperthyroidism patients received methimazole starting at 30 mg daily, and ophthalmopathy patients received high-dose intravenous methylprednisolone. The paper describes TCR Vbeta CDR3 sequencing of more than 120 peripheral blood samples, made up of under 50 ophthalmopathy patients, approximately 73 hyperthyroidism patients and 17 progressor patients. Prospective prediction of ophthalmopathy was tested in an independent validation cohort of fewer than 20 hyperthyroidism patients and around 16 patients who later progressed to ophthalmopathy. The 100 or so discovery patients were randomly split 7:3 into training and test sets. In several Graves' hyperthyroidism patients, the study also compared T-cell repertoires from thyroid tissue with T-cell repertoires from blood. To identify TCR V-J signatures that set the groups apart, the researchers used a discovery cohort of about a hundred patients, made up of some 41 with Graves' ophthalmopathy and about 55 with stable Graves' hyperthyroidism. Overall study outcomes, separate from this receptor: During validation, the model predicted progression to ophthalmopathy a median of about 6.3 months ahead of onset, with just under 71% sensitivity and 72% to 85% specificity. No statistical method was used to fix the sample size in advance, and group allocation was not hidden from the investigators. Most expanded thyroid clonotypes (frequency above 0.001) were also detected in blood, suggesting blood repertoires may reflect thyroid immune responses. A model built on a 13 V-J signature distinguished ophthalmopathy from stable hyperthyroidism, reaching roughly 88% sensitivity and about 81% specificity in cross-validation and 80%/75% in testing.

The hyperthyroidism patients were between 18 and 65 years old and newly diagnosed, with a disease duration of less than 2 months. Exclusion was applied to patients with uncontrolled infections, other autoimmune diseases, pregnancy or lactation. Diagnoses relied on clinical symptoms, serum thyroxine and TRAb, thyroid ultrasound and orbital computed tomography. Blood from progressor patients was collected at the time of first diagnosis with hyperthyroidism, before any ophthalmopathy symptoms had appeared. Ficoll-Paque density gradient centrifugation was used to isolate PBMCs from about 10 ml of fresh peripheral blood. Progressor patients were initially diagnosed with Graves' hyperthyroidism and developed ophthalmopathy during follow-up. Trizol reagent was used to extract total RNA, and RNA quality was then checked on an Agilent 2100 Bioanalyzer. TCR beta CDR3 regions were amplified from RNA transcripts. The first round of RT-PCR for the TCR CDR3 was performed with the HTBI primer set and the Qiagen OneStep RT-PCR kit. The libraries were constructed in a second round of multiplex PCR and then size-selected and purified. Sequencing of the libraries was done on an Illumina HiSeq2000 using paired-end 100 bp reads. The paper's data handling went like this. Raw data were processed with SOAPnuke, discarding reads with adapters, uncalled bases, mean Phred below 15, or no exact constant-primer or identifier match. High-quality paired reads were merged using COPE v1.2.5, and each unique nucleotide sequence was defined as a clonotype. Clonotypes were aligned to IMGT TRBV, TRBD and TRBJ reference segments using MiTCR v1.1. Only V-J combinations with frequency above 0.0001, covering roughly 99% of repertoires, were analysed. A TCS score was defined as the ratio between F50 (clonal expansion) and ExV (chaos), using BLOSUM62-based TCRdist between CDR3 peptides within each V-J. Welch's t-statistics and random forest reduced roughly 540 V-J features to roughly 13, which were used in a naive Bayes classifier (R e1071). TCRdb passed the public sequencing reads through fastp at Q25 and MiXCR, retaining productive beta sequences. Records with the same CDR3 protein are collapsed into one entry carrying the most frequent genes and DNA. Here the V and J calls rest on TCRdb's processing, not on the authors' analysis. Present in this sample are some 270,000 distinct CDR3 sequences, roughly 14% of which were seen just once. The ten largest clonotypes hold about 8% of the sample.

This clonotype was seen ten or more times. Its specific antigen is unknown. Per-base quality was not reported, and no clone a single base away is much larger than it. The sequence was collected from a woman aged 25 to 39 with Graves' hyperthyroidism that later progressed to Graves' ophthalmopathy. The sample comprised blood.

The CDR3 here reads CASSIRQGNTGELFF. The sequenced DNA is TGTGCCAGCTCGATACGACAGGGGAACACCGGGGAGCTGTTTTTT. The chain couples TRBV18 to TRBJ2-2, with 7 middle bases fitting TRBD1. The germline V gene yields KGHSH for CDR1 and LQKENI for CDR2. Here V drops 6 bases and J drops 1 base, and the junction holds 5 bases not matched to any gene. The CDR3 runs 15 residues from the cysteine to the phenylalanine. Solely the CDR3 DNA is kept, with 45 bases framed from the first base.